The sequence of this T cell receptor beta chain was determined in a study of blood T cell repertoires in COVID-19. Overall study: Spain, Italy and the United States supplied samples that represented acute and convalescent COVID-19.

Germline-derived CDR1 and CDR2 are MDHEN and SYDVKM. V lost 1 base, J lost 6 bases, and 7 bases lay in between. The CDR3 contains 12 residues. The protocol was immunoSEQ multiplex PCR, while the TCRdb copy is restricted to in-frame clones and leaves out a portion. The sample yields 95,000 to 110,000 clones, less than 90% seen once. Sequencing used peripheral blood. This TCR was sampled from a human donor in a cohort sampled during active COVID-19. The chain uses TRBV28 and TRBJ2-7, with D maybe TRBD2 (5 bases). The DNA for the CDR3 is TGTGCCAGCAGTTTATCGGGAACCGAGCAGTACTTC. As protein: CASSLSGTEQYF.